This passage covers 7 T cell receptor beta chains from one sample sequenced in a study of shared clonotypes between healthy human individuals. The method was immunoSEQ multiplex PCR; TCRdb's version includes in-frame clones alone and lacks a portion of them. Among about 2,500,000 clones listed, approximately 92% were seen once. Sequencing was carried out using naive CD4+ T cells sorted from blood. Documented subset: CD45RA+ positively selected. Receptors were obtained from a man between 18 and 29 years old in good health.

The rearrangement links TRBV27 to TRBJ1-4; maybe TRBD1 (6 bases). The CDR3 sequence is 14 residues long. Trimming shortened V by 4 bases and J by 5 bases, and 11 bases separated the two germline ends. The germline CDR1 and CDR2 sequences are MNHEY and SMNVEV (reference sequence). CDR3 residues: CASSSTDRNEKLFF. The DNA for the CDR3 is TGTGCCAGCAGTTCCACGGACAGAAATGAAAAACTGTTTTTT.

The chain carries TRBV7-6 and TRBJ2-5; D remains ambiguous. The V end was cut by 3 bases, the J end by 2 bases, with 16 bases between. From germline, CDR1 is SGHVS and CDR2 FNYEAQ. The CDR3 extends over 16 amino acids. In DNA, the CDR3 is TGTGCCAGCAGCTTGCTGGGCAGTCGGGCACAAGAGACCCAGTACTTC. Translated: CASSLLGSRAQETQYF.

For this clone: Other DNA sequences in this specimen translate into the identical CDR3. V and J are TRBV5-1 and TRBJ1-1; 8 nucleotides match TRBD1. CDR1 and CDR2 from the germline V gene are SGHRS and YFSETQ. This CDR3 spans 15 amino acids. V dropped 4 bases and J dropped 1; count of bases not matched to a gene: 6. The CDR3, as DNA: TGCGCCAGCAGCACATGGACAGGGCCGAACACTGAAGCTTTCTTT. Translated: CASSTWTGPNTEAFF.

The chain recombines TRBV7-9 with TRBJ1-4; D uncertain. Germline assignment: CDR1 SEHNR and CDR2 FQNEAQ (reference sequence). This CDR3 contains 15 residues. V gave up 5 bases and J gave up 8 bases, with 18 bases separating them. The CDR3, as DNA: TGTGCCAGCAGCCTTAGCCAAACCCGACGGGAAAAACTGTTTTTT. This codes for CASSLSQTRREKLFF.

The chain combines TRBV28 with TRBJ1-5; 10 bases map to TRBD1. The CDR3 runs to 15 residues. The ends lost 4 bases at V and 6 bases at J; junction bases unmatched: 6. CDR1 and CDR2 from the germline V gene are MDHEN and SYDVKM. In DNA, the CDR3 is TGTGCCAGCAGTTATCCCCGGGACAGGGGTCAGCCCCAGCATTTT. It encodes CASSYPRDRGQPQHF.

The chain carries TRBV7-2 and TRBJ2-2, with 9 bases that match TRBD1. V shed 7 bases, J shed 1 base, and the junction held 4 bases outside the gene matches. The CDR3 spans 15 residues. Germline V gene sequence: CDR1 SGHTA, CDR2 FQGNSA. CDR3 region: CASKAGQGNTGELFF. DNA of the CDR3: TGTGCCAGCAAAGCGGGACAGGGGAACACCGGGGAGCTGTTTTTT.

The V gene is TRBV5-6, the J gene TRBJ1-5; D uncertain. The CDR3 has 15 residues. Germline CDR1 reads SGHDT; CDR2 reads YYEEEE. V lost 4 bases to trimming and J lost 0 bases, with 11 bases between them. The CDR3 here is CASSRGLTSNQPQHF. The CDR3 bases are TGTGCCAGCAGCCGAGGACTTACTAGCAATCAGCCCCAGCATTTT.